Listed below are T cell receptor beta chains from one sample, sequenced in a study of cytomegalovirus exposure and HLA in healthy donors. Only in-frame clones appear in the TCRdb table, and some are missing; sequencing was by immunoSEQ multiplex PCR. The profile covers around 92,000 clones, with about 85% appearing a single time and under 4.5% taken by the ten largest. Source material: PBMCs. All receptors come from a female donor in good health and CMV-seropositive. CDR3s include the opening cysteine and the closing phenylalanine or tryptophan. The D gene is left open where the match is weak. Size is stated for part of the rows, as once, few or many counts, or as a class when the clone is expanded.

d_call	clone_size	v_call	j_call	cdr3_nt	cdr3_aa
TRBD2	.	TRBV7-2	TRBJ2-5	TGTGCCAGCAGCCCATGGGGGGTACTAGCGGGAGGCCTTTCCGAGACCCAGTACTTC	CASSPWGVLAGGLSETQYF
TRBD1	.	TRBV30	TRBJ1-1	TGTGCCTGGAGCGAAGTGAGGGGGCGGACTGAAGCTTTCTTT	CAWSEVRGRTEAFF
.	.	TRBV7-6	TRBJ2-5	TGTGCCAGCAGCTACCACCCCGGAGAGACCCAGTACTTC	CASSYHPGETQYF
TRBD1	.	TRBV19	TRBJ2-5	TGTGCCAGTAGTAGCCGGGACAGGGCGCCGGAAGGCCAGTACTTC	CASSSRDRAPEGQYF
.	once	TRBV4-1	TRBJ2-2	TGCGCCAGCAGCCAAGTTCAGGATGCCGGGGAGCTGTTTTTT	CASSQVQDAGELFF
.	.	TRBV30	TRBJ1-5	TGTCCCTGGAGTGTAGGAGAATATAGCAATCAGCCCCAGCATTTT	CPWSVGEYSNQPQHF
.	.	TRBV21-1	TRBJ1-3	TGTGCCAGCAGCAAAGAGGGGGACTCTGGAAACACCATATATTTT	CASSKEGDSGNTIYF
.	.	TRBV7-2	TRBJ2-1	TGTGCCAGCAGCTATCGGGAATACAATGAGCAGTTCTTC	CASSYREYNEQFF
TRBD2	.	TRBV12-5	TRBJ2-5	TGTGCTAGTGGTTTGAAGCGGGGGGCCTTAGAGACCCAGTACTTC	CASGLKRGALETQYF
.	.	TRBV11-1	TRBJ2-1	TGTGCCAGCAGCCATCTCTTTGCGGGGAACGGTGAGCAGTTCTTC	CASSHLFAGNGEQFF
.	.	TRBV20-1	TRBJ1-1	TGCAGTGCTACCCTTGACGGCGGTAGTTTCTTT	CSATLDGGSFF
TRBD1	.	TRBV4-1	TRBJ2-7	TGCGCCAGCAGCCATCCGGGGACAGGGGACTACGAGCAGTACTTC	CASSHPGTGDYEQYF
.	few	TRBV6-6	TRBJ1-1	TGTGCCAGCATCGAGCGTCCAGGGGTTAACACTGAAGCTTTCTTT	CASIERPGVNTEAFF
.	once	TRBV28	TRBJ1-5	TGTGCCAGCAGTTTATGGGCTGGTGATGGCAATCAGCCCCAGCATTTT	CASSLWAGDGNQPQHF
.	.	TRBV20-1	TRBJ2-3	TGCAGTGCTACCCGACAGCGTACGCAGTATTTT	CSATRQRTQYF
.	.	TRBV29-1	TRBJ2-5	TGCAGCGTTGACAAGGGGGTCCAAGAGACCCAGTACTTC	CSVDKGVQETQYF
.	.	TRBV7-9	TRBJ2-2	TGTGCCAGCAGCGCTACAGGAGCGAACACCGGGGAGCTGTTTTTT	CASSATGANTGELFF
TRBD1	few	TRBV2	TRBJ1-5	TGTGCCAGCAGTGAAGCGTTGGGCAGGGGGGAACAGCCCCAGCATTTT	CASSEALGRGEQPQHF
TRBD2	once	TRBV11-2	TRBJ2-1	TGTGCCAGCAGCTTCGGGCCACTAGCGGGAGGGCCGTACAATGAGCAGTTCTTC	CASSFGPLAGGPYNEQFF
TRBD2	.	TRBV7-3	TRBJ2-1	TGTGCCAGCAGCTGGGACGGGACTAGCGAGTACAATGAGCAGTTCTTC	CASSWDGTSEYNEQFF
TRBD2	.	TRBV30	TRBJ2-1	TGTGCCTGGAGCCTAGCGGGGTTTGAGCAGTTCTTC	CAWSLAGFEQFF
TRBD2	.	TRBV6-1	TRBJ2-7	TGTGCCAGCAGTGATACAGGGACTAGCTTCCCTGGGCAGTACTTC	CASSDTGTSFPGQYF
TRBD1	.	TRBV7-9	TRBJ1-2	TGTGCCAGCAGCAGAGACGGACAGGGCAACTATGGCTACACCTTC	CASSRDGQGNYGYTF
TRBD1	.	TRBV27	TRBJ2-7	TGTGCCAGCAGTTTATGGAGACAGGGGGGCGTCGAGCAGTACTTC	CASSLWRQGGVEQYF
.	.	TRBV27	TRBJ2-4	TGTGCCAGCAGTTTTAGAGGACAGGCCAAAAACATTCAGTACTTC	CASSFRGQAKNIQYF
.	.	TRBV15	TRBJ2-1	TGTGCCACCAGCAGAGATAAGCGGGCTAACTACAATGAGCAGTTCTTC	CATSRDKRANYNEQFF
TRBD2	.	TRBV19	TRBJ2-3	TGTGCCAGTAGTTTACTAGCGGGGGCCAGCACAGATACGCAGTATTTT	CASSLLAGASTDTQYF
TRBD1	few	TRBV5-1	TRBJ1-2	TGCGCCAGCAGCTTGGCTACAGGGGGCGACTACACCTTC	CASSLATGGDYTF
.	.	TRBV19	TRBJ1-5	TGTGCCAGTAGTCCTAAGGCAGGCAGCCATCAGCCCCAGCATTTT	CASSPKAGSHQPQHF